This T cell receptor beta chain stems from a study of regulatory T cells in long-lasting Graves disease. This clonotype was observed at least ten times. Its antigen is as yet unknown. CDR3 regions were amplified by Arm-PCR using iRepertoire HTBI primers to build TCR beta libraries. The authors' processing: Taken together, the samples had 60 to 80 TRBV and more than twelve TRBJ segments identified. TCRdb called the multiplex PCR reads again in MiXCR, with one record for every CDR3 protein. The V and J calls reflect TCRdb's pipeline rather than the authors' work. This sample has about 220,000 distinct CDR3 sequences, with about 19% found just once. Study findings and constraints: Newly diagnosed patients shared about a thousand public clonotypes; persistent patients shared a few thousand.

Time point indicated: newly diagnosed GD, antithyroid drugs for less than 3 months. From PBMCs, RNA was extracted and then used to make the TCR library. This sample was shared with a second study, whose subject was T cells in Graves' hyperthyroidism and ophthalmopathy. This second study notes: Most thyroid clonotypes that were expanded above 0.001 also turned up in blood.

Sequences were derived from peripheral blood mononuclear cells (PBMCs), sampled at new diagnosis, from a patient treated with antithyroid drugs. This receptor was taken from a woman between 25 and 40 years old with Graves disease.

This CDR3 reads CASSTRKGNGYTF. The CDR3 DNA is TGTGCCAGCTCAACCAGGAAGGGCAATGGCTACACCTTC. The chain links TRBV18 to TRBJ1-2, with unresolved D. V was trimmed by 5 bases and J by 6 bases, leaving 13 bases between them. This CDR3 is 13 amino acids long. Germline assignment: CDR1 KGHSH and CDR2 LQKENI.